This T cell receptor beta chain was profiled in a study of glioma-infiltrating T cells after dendritic cell vaccination. Selection required adequate fresh-frozen tumor tissue plus more than two years' survival data. Before vaccination, two weeks after the third vaccination, and at progression, PBMC were collected. Profiling relied on immunoSEQ multiplex PCR, and the TCRdb table lists in-frame clones only, not all of them. Of around 67,000 clones in the sample, around 81% were seen once. This TCR came from a human donor with glioblastoma. Here the sequenced sample was blood, taken before dendritic cell vaccination.

The CDR3 reads CASSESFWDIEQYF. The CDR3 DNA sequence: TGTGCCAGCAGTGAGAGCTTTTGGGACATCGAGCAGTACTTC. The chain joins TRBV6-1 to TRBJ2-7; possibly TRBD1 for D (6 bases). This CDR3 contains 14 residues. V dropped 3 bases and J dropped 6 bases, with 15 bases sitting between them. Germline V gene lookup returns CDR1 MNHNS and CDR2 SASEGT.